The 20 T cell receptor beta chains listed next were all sequenced from one sample in a study of technical replicates of blood from a handful of donors. Measured with immunoSEQ multiplex PCR; TCRdb has only the in-frame clones, and not every one. The table records some 100,000 clones, roughly 95% of them present only once. The sample consisted of T cells isolated from PBMCs. These receptor sequences come from a human donor in good health.

This sequence joins TRBV10-1 and TRBJ2-5; 10 bases agree with TRBD1. The J segment lost 5 bases and the V segment lost 6 bases, leaving 6 bases of the junction unmatched. The germline CDR1 and CDR2 sequences are WNHNN and SYGVQD (reference sequence). The CDR3 is made up of 14 amino acids. CDR3 nucleotide sequence: TGCGCCAGCAGCCCGGGACAGGGGTATGAGACCCAGTACTTC. As protein: CASSPGQGYETQYF.

The CDR3 DNA reads TGTGCCAGCAGCTTAATCCTCCAAGAGACCCAGTACTTC. As protein: CASSLILQETQYF. The chain couples TRBV7-9 to TRBJ2-5; D is unresolved. The germline V and J ends were trimmed by 2 bases and 1 base, with 5 bases remaining between them. Germline CDR1 reads SEHNR; CDR2 reads FQNEAQ (reference sequence). The CDR3 has 13 residues.

The CDR3 coding sequence is TGTGCCAGCAGTTTTCAGGGCAGTACTAACTATGGCTACACCTTC. This sequence encodes CASSFQGSTNYGYTF. V gene TRBV28 combines with J gene TRBJ1-2; D perhaps matches TRBD1 (5 bases). Germline V lookup: CDR1 MDHEN, CDR2 SYDVKM. This CDR3 is 15 amino acids long. Trimming shortened V by 3 bases and J by 0 bases, and 11 bases separated the two germline ends.

The chain couples TRBV25-1 to TRBJ2-5; 7 bases line up with TRBD2. The closer fit of TRBJ2-7 to the DNA end suggests the J call may be wrong. Per germline, CDR1 MGHDK and CDR2 SYGVNS. The CDR3 contains 15 residues. The CDR3 bases are TGTGCCAGCAGTGAATGGCGGGGGAACCCCTACGAGCAGTACTTC. It translates to CASSEWRGNPYEQYF.

V is TRBV6-5 and J is TRBJ2-7, with TRBD2 matching over 7 bases. The CDR3 has 14 residues. J was trimmed by 3 bases and V by 4 bases; bases with no gene match: 6. CDR1 MNHEY and CDR2 SVGAGI come from the germline V gene. CDR3 sequence reads: CASSSPGGGYEQYF. The CDR3, as DNA: TGTGCCAGCAGTTCCCCGGGAGGAGGCTACGAGCAGTACTTC.

This chain links TRBV2 with TRBJ2-1; weak D call: TRBD2 (6 bases). CDR3 length equals 19 residues. In germline, CDR1 is SNHLY, CDR2 FYNNEI. Trimming cost V 4 bases and J 3 bases, with 25 bases left between them. CDR3 nucleotides: TGTGCCAGCAGTGGAGGGGCGACTAGTCCCACCCCACACTACAATGAGCAGTTCTTC. It yields the protein CASSGGATSPTPHYNEQFF.

This clone was picked up one time. V is TRBV9 and J is TRBJ1-1, with D possibly matching TRBD1 (6 bases). Trimming left V 1 base short and J 1 base short, with 17 bases between. Germline CDR1 and CDR2: SGDLS and YYNGEE. The CDR3 is 17 residues long. CDR3 bases: TGTGCCAGCAGCGTACACCCGACAACAGGGCCGAACACTGAAGCTTTCTTT. Amino acids: CASSVHPTTGPNTEAFF.

The CDR3 nucleotides are TGTGCCAGCAGCCCGAGCAGACAAGCTGGAAACACCATATATTTT. It is translated as CASSPSRQAGNTIYF. This chain connects TRBV5-4 to TRBJ1-3, with no clear D. Germline CDR1 SGHNT, CDR2 YYREEE (reference sequence). With 4 bases removed from V and 2 bases from J, the gap between germline ends came to 13 bases. The CDR3 runs 15 residues.

The chain has TRBV6-1 and TRBJ2-5; D is possibly TRBD1 (6 bases). The CDR3 contains 14 residues. V was clipped by 10 bases and J by 5 bases, with 20 bases between them. Germline V gives CDR1 MNHNS, CDR2 SASEGT. The CDR3 protein is CATGPWGRHETQYF. The CDR3 nucleotides read TGTGCCACTGGTCCTTGGGGGCGCCATGAGACCCAGTACTTC.

Worth noting for this clone: Other DNA sequences from this sample encode an identical CDR3 as well. CDR3 residues: CASSLQGNTEAFF. The CDR3 DNA follows: TGTGCCAGCAGTCTCCAGGGGAACACTGAAGCTTTCTTT. The chain couples TRBV27 to TRBJ1-1; D possibly corresponds to TRBD1 (5 bases). V lost 5 bases and J lost 1, with 8 bases in between. CDR1 is MNHEY, CDR2 SMNVEV, per germline (reference sequence). The CDR3 covers 13 residues.

This chain uses TRBV9 with TRBJ1-4; D uncertain. Looked up from germline, CDR1 is SGDLS and CDR2 is YYNGEE. This CDR3 region has 15 residues. V was clipped by 2 bases and J by 2 bases, with 10 bases between them. CDR3 sequence: CASSVRGGTNEKLFF. CDR3 nucleotides: TGTGCCAGCAGCGTTCGGGGAGGCACTAATGAAAAACTGTTTTTT.

V usage is TRBV28 and J usage is TRBJ1-2, with unresolved D. This CDR3 region has 15 residues. V shed 2 bases and J shed 6 bases, with 16 bases lying between them. The germline gives CDR1 MDHEN, CDR2 SYDVKM. The CDR3 loop reads CASSLVRSWLDGYTF. The DNA for the CDR3 is TGTGCCAGCAGTTTAGTGCGGTCGTGGCTTGATGGCTACACCTTC.

The J gene is TRBJ2-2, the V gene TRBV7-8; tentatively, D is TRBD1 (6 bases). The CDR3 runs 16 residues. V lost 2 bases and J 5 bases, leaving 15 bases between the germline ends. Germline values: CDR1 SGHVS, CDR2 FQNEAQ. The DNA for the CDR3 is TGTGCCAGCAGCTTAACGACGGACAGAGCAACCGGGGAGCTGTTTTTT. The encoded protein is CASSLTTDRATGELFF.

V gene TRBV1 combines with J gene TRBJ2-7; the table calls TRBD2, which could not be checked here. TRBV1 is flagged as a pseudogene. The CDR3 totals 12 residues. CDR3 amino acids: CTSSLFLYEQYF. CDR3 DNA sequence: TGCACCAGCAGCCTGTTCCTCTACGAGCAGTACTTC.

The chain recombines TRBV19 with TRBJ1-3; the match to TRBD1 covers 7 bases. This CDR3 is 18 amino acids long. In germline, CDR1 is LNHDA, CDR2 SQIVND (reference sequence). Trimming at V came to 7 bases and at J to 4 bases, leaving 19 bases not matched to a gene. Written as DNA, the CDR3 is TGTGCCAGTATGACACCGGGACAGAGGAGCATTTTCGGAAACACCATATATTTT. Its translation: CASMTPGQRSIFGNTIYF.

This chain links TRBV30 with TRBJ2-7; the D gene is possibly TRBD2 (6 bases). In germline, CDR1 is GTSNPN, CDR2 SVGIG (reference sequence). The CDR3 totals 11 residues. V dropped 6 bases and J dropped 6 bases, with 12 bases sitting between them. The CDR3 coding sequence is TGTGCCTGCAACTGGGACTCCGAGCAGTACTTC. Translation: CACNWDSEQYF.

The chain uses TRBV15 and TRBJ1-5, with D perhaps TRBD1 (5 bases). The V end was cut by 5 bases, the J end by 7 bases, with 12 bases between. CDR3 length equals 13 residues. CDR1 and CDR2 (germline): LNHNV, YYDKDF (reference sequence). Here the CDR3 reads CATSSQGFQPQHF. The CDR3 nucleotides read TGTGCCACCAGCTCGCAGGGTTTCCAGCCCCAGCATTTT.

This chain connects TRBV7-9 to TRBJ2-7; 9 bases are a match to TRBD1. This CDR3 spans 13 amino acids. CDR1 and CDR2 from the germline V gene are SEHNR and FQNEAQ (reference sequence). V trimming: 5 bases; J trimming: 4 bases; junction bases outside the gene matches: 3. The chain's CDR3 is CASSPGTGYEQYF. The DNA for the CDR3 is TGTGCCAGCAGCCCGGGGACAGGGTACGAGCAGTACTTC.

The chain recombines TRBV5-1 with TRBJ1-5; 8 positions agree with TRBD1. Germline loops: CDR1 SGHRS, CDR2 YFSETQ. The CDR3 is 15 amino acids. V lost 4 bases and J lost 7; bases outside the gene matches: 10. CDR3: CASSSGQGSGQPQHF. DNA of the CDR3: TGCGCCAGCAGCAGTGGACAGGGATCGGGGCAGCCCCAGCATTTT. The variable domain in full, completed from reference TRBV5-1 and TRBJ1-5, reads KAGVTQTPRYLIKTRGQQVTLSCSPISGHRSVSWYQQTPGQGLQFLFEYFSETQRNKGNFPGRFSGRQFSNSRSEMNVSTLELGDSALYLCASSSGQGSGQPQHFGDGTRLSIL.

The chain employs TRBV2 and TRBJ1-5; D not resolved. The germline V gene has CDR1 SNHLY and CDR2 FYNNEI. This CDR3 region has 12 residues. The germline V and J ends were trimmed by 6 bases and 9 bases, with 12 bases remaining between them. CDR3 loop: CASRGLTTPQHF. Here the CDR3 DNA reads TGTGCCAGCAGGGGCCTAACGACGCCCCAGCATTTT. Using reference TRBV2 and TRBJ1-5 for the parts outside the CDR3, the full variable domain is EPEVTQTPSHQVTQMGQEVILRCVPISNHLYFYWYRQILGQKVEFLVSFYNNEISEKSEIFDDQFSVERPDGSNFTLKIRSTKLEDSAMYFCASRGLTTPQHFGDGTRLSIL.